This T cell receptor (beta chain) was sequenced during a study of response to subunit inactivated influenza vaccine. The study, taken as a whole, reports: A suggestion made by the authors is that each seasonal influenza vaccination recruits few new T cells.

MiXCR, applied by TCRdb to the RT-PCR reads, yields one record per CDR3 protein. Of 550,000 to 650,000 distinct CDR3 sequences in the sample, 10% to 15% were seen once. A note on this clonotype: Its antigen remains unidentified.

The material was PBMCs from blood, obtained on the day of vaccination. The origin of this receptor is a man aged 50 to 59 who received an inactivated influenza vaccine.

CDR3 nucleotides: TGTGCCAGCAGTTTAGAATCAGGGGGCGCGTCCTACGAGCAGTACTTC. As protein: CASSLESGGASYEQYF. This chain uses TRBV28 with TRBJ2-7; 8 positions agree with TRBD1. The CDR3 covers 16 residues. V shed 2 bases, J shed 1 base, and the junction held 7 bases outside the gene matches. The germline V gene encodes CDR1 MDHEN and CDR2 SYDVKM.